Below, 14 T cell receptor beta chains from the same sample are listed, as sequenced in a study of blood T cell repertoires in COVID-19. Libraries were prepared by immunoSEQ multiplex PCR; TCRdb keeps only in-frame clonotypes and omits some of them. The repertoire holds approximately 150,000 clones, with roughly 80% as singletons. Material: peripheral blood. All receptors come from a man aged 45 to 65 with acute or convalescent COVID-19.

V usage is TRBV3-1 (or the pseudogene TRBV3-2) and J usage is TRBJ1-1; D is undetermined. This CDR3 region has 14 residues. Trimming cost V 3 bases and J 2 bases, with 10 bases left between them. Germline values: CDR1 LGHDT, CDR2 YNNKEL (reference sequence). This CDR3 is CASSQGGLNTEAFF. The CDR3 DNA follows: TGTGCCAGCAGCCAGGGTGGGCTAAACACTGAAGCTTTCTTT.

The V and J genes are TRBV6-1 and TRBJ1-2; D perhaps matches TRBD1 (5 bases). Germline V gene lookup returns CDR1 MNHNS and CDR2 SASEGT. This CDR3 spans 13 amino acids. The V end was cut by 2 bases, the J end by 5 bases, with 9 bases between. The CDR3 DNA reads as TGTGCCAGCAGTGAAATTGGGGGGTATGGCTACACCTTC. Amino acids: CASSEIGGYGYTF.

CDR3 nucleotide sequence: TGTGCCAGCAGCTCCCAGGCGAACACTGAAGCTTTCTTT. Translating it yields CASSSQANTEAFF. The V call is TRBV11-2, the J call TRBJ1-1; no clear D gene. This CDR3 region has 13 residues. V was clipped by 4 bases and J by 1 base, with 7 bases between them. The germline gives CDR1 SGHAT, CDR2 FQNNGV. The full variable domain, its missing parts supplied by reference TRBV11-2 and TRBJ1-1, is EAGVAQSPRYKIIEKRQSVAFWCNPISGHATLYWYQQILGQGPKLLIQFQNNGVVDDSQLPKDRFSAERLKGVDSTLKIQPAKLEDSAVYLCASSSQANTEAFFGQGTRLTVV.

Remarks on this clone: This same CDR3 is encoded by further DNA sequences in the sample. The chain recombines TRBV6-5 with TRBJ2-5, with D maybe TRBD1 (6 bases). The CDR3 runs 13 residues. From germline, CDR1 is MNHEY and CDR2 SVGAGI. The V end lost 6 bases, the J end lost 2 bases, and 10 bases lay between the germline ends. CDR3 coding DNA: TGTGCCAGCAGCCCGACAGGTCAAGAGACCCAGTACTTC. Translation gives CASSPTGQETQYF.

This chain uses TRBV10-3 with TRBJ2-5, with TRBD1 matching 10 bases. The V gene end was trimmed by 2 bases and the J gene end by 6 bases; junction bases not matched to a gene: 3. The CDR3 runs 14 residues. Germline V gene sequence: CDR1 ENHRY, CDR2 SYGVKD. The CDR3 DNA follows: TGTGCCATCAGTGAGGGGACAGGGGTAAAGACCCAGTACTTC. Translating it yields CAISEGTGVKTQYF.

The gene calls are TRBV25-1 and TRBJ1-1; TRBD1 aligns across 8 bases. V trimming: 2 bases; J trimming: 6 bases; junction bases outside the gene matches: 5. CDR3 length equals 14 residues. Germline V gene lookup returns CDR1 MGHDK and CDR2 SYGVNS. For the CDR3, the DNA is TGTGCCAGCAGTGAAGTCGGACAGGGAGCTGAAGCTTTCTTT. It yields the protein CASSEVGQGAEAFF.

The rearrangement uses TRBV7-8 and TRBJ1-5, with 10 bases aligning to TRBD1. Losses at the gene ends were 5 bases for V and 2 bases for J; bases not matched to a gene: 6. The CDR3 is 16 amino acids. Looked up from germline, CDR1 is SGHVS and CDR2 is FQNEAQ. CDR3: CASSPGQGLGNQPQHF. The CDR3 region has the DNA TGTGCCAGCAGCCCGGGACAGGGGCTCGGCAATCAGCCCCAGCATTTT.

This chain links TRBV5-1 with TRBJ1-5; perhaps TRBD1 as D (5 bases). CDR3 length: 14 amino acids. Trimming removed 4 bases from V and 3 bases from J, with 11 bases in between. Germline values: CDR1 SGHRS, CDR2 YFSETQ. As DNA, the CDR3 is TGCGCCAGCAGCCCTACAGGAGCCAATCAGCCCCAGCATTTT. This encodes CASSPTGANQPQHF.

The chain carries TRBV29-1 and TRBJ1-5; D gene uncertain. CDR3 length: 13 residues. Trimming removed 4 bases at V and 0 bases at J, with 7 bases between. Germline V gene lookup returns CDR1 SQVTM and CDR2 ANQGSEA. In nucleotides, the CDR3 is TGCAGCGTTGGAGGAATTAGCAATCAGCCCCAGCATTTT. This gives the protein CSVGGISNQPQHF.

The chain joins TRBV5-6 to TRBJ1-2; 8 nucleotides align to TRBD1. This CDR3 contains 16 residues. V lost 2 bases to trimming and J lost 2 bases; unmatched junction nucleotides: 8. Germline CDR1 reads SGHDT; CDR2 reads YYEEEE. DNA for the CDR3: TGTGCCAGCAGCTTTAGGGCAGGGGGCAAGAACTATGGCTACACCTTC. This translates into CASSFRAGGKNYGYTF.

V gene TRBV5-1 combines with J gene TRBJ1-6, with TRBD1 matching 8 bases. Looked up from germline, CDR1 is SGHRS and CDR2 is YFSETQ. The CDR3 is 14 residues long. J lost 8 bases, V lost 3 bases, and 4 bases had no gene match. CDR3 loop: CASSSGQDYSPLHF. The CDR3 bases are TGCGCCAGCAGCTCGGGACAGGATTATTCACCCCTCCACTTT.

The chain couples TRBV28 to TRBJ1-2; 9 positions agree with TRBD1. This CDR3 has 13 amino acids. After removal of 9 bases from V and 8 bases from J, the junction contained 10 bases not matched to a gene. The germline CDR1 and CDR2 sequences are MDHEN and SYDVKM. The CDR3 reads CASESTGGLGYTF. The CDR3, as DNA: TGTGCCAGTGAATCGACAGGGGGACTCGGCTACACCTTC.

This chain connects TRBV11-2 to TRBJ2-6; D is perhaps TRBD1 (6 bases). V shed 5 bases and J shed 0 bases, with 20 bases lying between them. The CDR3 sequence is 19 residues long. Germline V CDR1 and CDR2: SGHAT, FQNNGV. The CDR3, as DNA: TGTGCCAGCAGCCTCCTGGGGACACCAAAATACTCTGGGGCCAACGTCCTGACTTTC. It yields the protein CASSLLGTPKYSGANVLTF.

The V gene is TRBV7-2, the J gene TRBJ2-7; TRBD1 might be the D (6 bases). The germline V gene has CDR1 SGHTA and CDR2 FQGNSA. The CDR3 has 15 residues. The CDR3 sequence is CASTLTGKGSYEQYV. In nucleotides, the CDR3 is TGTGCCAGCACCTTAACAGGGAAGGGCTCCTACGAGCAGTACGTC.